The present TCR beta chain was sequenced within a study of a mutant IDH1 vaccine in newly diagnosed glioma. Study results and caveats: It seemed that pseudoprogression was not linked to changes in the top peripheral T cell clonotypes.

The protocol was immunoSEQ multiplex PCR, while the TCRdb copy is restricted to in-frame clones and leaves out a portion. The sample records over 30,000 clones, about four fifths being singletons. Germline V gene lookup returns CDR1 SGHNT and CDR2 YENEEA. The CDR3 length is 15 residues. Trimming cost V 2 bases and J 0 bases, with 8 bases left between them. Sample time point: baseline, week 1 (first vaccination visit). Sample treatment: pre-vaccination baseline after standard-of-care therapy. In every donor, the tumor was a new WHO grade 3 or 4 IDH1-mutant, ATRX-lost astrocytoma. A word on this clone: As yet, its antigen is unknown.

The rearrangement uses TRBV11-3 and TRBJ2-1; a possible D gene is TRBD2 (5 bases). This sequence originates from a man aged 45 to 65 with glioma. Some clones in this sample may be carry-over from other donors' samples. The sequenced sample was peripheral blood mononuclear cells (PBMCs), obtained from a glioma patient treated with radiotherapy, temozolomide or both. Written as DNA, the CDR3 is TGTGCCAGCAGCTTAACGGGGAGCTCCTACAATGAGCAGTTCTTC. It is translated as CASSLTGSSYNEQFF.